Listed below are T cell receptor beta chains from one sample, sequenced in a study of shared clonotypes between healthy human individuals. TCRdb's table, derived via immunoSEQ multiplex PCR, lists solely in-frame clones and lacks some. Of about 2.4 million clones listed, roughly 93% are singletons. The source material was naive CD4+ T cells from PBMCs. These receptors were collected from a young man in good health. Some clones in this sample may be carry-over from other donors' samples. The CDR3 runs from the conserved cysteine through the conserved F or W. The order of the fields is V gene, J gene, CDR3 length, clone size, D gene, CDR3 DNA, CDR3 protein. D genes are given only for firm matches. Expanded clones get a size class; other rows say once, few or many, or leave the size out.

V: TRBV18
J: TRBJ2-7
length: 15
size: few
D: TRBD1
DNA: TGTGCCAGCTCACCAGTTGGGACAGGGCCCTACGAGCAGTACTTC
CDR3: CASSPVGTGPYEQYF

V: TRBV29-1
J: TRBJ2-7
length: 14
size: NA
D: NA
DNA: TGCAGCGTTGGGTTAAGCGTGGCCCCCTACGAGCAGTACTTC
CDR3: CSVGLSVAPYEQYF

V: TRBV11-3
J: TRBJ2-4
length: 14
size: NA
D: TRBD1
DNA: TGTGCCAGCAGCGCCGGGACAGGGCAGAACATTCAGTACTTC
CDR3: CASSAGTGQNIQYF

V: TRBV18
J: TRBJ2-2
length: 15
size: NA
D: NA
DNA: TGTGCCAGCTCACCCCTGGGTGTGGCCACCGGGGAGCTGTTTTTT
CDR3: CASSPLGVATGELFF

V: TRBV5-1
J: TRBJ2-1
length: 17
size: NA
D: NA
DNA: TGCGCCAGCAGCTTGTTTGGCGGGGACGACACAGGGAATGAGCAGTTCTTC
CDR3: CASSLFGGDDTGNEQFF

V: TRBV5-4
J: TRBJ2-3
length: 13
size: NA
D: NA
DNA: TGTGCCACTCAAGACACCTACACAGATACGCAGTATTTT
CDR3: CATQDTYTDTQYF

V: TRBV29-1
J: TRBJ2-7
length: 13
size: NA
D: NA
DNA: TGCAGCGTTAAGCGGACAGCGGCCTACGAGCAGTACTTC
CDR3: CSVKRTAAYEQYF

V: TRBV11-2
J: TRBJ1-2
length: 13
size: NA
D: NA
DNA: TGTGCCAGCAGCTTATTGACGGTTCAGGCGGGCACCTTC
CDR3: CASSLLTVQAGTF

V: TRBV19
J: TRBJ1-5
length: 16
size: NA
D: NA
DNA: TGTGCCAGTAGTATCCTAGACAGAAATAGCAATCAGCCCCAGCATTTT
CDR3: CASSILDRNSNQPQHF

V: TRBV9
J: TRBJ2-7
length: 15
size: NA
D: TRBD1
DNA: TGTGCCAGCAGCGTAGCTGGGGGACAGGGCTACGAGCAGTACTTC
CDR3: CASSVAGGQGYEQYF

V: TRBV7-2
J: TRBJ2-7
length: 15
size: NA
D: TRBD1
DNA: TGTGCCAGCAACAAAGCGGGACAGGGAATCTACGAGCAGTACTTC
CDR3: CASNKAGQGIYEQYF

V: TRBV7-9
J: TRBJ2-5
length: 13
size: NA
D: NA
DNA: TGTGCCAGCAGCCCACAGAGCATTGGGACCCAGTACTTC
CDR3: CASSPQSIGTQYF

V: TRBV5-1
J: TRBJ1-1
length: 15
size: NA
D: NA
DNA: TGCGCCAGCAGCTTGGCGGGCAGACTGAACACTGAAGCTTTCTTT
CDR3: CASSLAGRLNTEAFF

V: TRBV7-9
J: TRBJ1-2
length: 13
size: NA
D: NA
DNA: TGTGCCAGCAGCTTTGGAGCTAACTATGGCTACACCTTC
CDR3: CASSFGANYGYTF

V: TRBV6-6
J: TRBJ2-3
length: 14
size: NA
D: TRBD1
DNA: TGTGCCAGCAGCCGAGGACAGGGCACAGATACGCAGTATTTT
CDR3: CASSRGQGTDTQYF

V: TRBV9
J: TRBJ2-2
length: 14
size: NA
D: NA
DNA: TGTGCCAGCAGCCCCCGGGAGAACACCGGGGAGCTGTTTTTT
CDR3: CASSPRENTGELFF

V: TRBV9
J: TRBJ2-1
length: 15
size: NA
D: NA
DNA: TGTGCCAGCAGCGTTCAGGGCCTCTCCTACAATGAGCAGTTCTTC
CDR3: CASSVQGLSYNEQFF

V: TRBV9
J: TRBJ1-6
length: 16
size: once
D: TRBD1
DNA: TGTGCCAGCAGCGTAGCTGACAGGGCCCTGGAGTCACCCCTCCACTTT
CDR3: CASSVADRALESPLHF

V: TRBV27
J: TRBJ2-3
length: 13
size: NA
D: NA
DNA: TGTGCCAGCAGTTTCTTGGGCACAGATACGCAGTATTTT
CDR3: CASSFLGTDTQYF

V: TRBV23-1
J: TRBJ2-7
length: 15
size: NA
D: TRBD1
DNA: TGCGCCAGCAGTCAGGGACAGGGGGCTGGGTACGAGCAGTACTTC
CDR3: CASSQGQGAGYEQYF